One and the same sample provided the 28 T cell receptor beta chains below, sequenced in a study of CD8+ T cells in alopecia areata. Extracted RNA was reverse transcribed, and the resulting cDNA served as sequencing template. The protocol was immunoSEQ multiplex PCR, while the TCRdb copy is restricted to in-frame clones and leaves out a portion. The table has 89,000 or so clones, roughly 50% seen once. Sample: NKG2D-high CD8+ T cells sorted from blood. The receptors derive from a human donor with alopecia areata.

V is TRBV29-1 and J is TRBJ2-3; 11 bases are a match to TRBD2. From germline, CDR1 is SQVTM and CDR2 ANQGSEA. CDR3 length: 17 residues. J lost 4 bases, V lost 1 base, and 10 bases had no gene match. Written as DNA, the CDR3 is TGCAGCGTTGAAGCCATCCAGGGACTAGCGGACCCAGATACGCAGTATTTT. Residues: CSVEAIQGLADPDTQYF.

The rearrangement uses TRBV7-9 and TRBJ1-5; possibly TRBD1 for D (6 bases). CDR1 SEHNR and CDR2 FQNEAQ come from the germline V gene (reference sequence). The CDR3 spans 14 residues. V shed 8 bases and J shed 2 bases, with 13 bases lying between them. The CDR3 is CASGPTGRNQPQHF. The CDR3 DNA reads as TGTGCCAGCGGACCGACAGGACGCAATCAGCCCCAGCATTTT.

The chain joins TRBV29-1 to TRBJ2-1; no reliable D call. The length of the CDR3 is 10 residues. Trimming stripped 4 bases from V and 9 bases from J, with 7 bases between. CDR1 is SQVTM, CDR2 ANQGSEA, per germline. The CDR3 DNA reads as TGCAGCGTTGTACAGTTTGAGCAGTTCTTC. The encoded protein is CSVVQFEQFF.

The chain recombines TRBV11-2 with TRBJ2-7; the match to TRBD1 covers 8 bases. In germline, CDR1 is SGHAT, CDR2 FQNNGV. The junction had 6 bases not matched to a gene; V was cut back by 5 bases and J by 3 bases. The CDR3 extends over 14 amino acids. This CDR3 is CASSVQDRVYEQYF. The CDR3 DNA reads as TGTGCCAGCAGCGTACAGGACAGGGTCTACGAGCAGTACTTC.

Regarding this clone: The same CDR3 is also encoded by other DNA sequences in this sample. This rearrangement joins TRBV28 to TRBJ2-1, with D unresolved. Germline assignment: CDR1 MDHEN and CDR2 SYDVKM. Trimming cost V 1 base and J 2 bases, with 0 bases left between them. The CDR3 sequence is 12 residues long. This chain's CDR3 is CASSLSYNEQFF. For the CDR3, the DNA is TGTGCCAGCAGTTTATCCTACAATGAGCAGTTCTTC.

The chain is built from TRBV5-4 and TRBJ2-3; D is possibly TRBD1 or TRBD2 (5 bases each). CDR3 length: 15 residues. Trimming took 3 bases from V and 6 from J, leaving 17 bases between them. CDR1 is SGHNT and CDR2 is YYREEE in the germline V gene (reference sequence). The CDR3 sequence is CASSWDAEGHDTQYF. The DNA of the CDR3 is TGTGCCAGCAGCTGGGACGCCGAAGGGCACGATACGCAGTATTTT.

The rearrangement links TRBV27 to TRBJ2-5; D remains ambiguous. The CDR3 covers 13 residues. V dropped 8 bases and J dropped 5 bases, with 15 bases sitting between them. CDR1 MNHEY and CDR2 SMNVEV come from the germline V gene (reference sequence). CDR3 nucleotide sequence: TGTGCCAGCCAACAATTTACCGGTGAGACCCAGTACTTC. Translated: CASQQFTGETQYF.

The rearrangement links TRBV13 to TRBJ1-4; D is uncertain. The germline V gene encodes CDR1 PRHDT and CDR2 FYEKMQ (reference sequence). This CDR3 comprises 14 residues. V was trimmed by 1 base and J by 7 bases, leaving 10 bases between them. DNA for the CDR3: TGTGCCAGCAGCTTAGATGCGGAGGGTGAAAAACTGTTTTTT. Amino acids: CASSLDAEGEKLFF. The full variable domain, in which reference TRBV13 and TRBJ1-4 provide the parts outside the CDR3, is AAGVIQSPRHLIKEKRETATLKCYPIPRHDTVYWYQQGPGQDPQFLISFYEKMQSDKGSIPDRFSAQQFSDYHSELNMSSLELGDSALYFCASSLDAEGEKLFFGSGTQLSVL.

The gene calls are TRBV2 and TRBJ2-3; TRBD1 matches 9 bases. Germline CDR1 SNHLY, CDR2 FYNNEI. Germline trimming cut 6 bases from V and 5 bases from J; bases unmatched to any gene: 12. The CDR3 spans 16 residues. CDR3 sequence: CASSDLRDRAEDTQYF. Written as DNA, the CDR3 is TGTGCCAGCAGCGACCTCCGGGACAGGGCCGAAGATACGCAGTATTTT.

The rearrangement links TRBV9 to TRBJ2-3; D is undetermined. This CDR3 is 11 amino acids long. CDR1 and CDR2 (germline): SGDLS, YYNGEE. V was shortened by 4 bases and J by 2 bases, with 2 bases between the two germline ends. The CDR3 nucleotides are TGTGCCAGCAGCTACACAGATACGCAGTATTTT. Protein: CASSYTDTQYF.

The gene calls are TRBV4-3 and TRBJ2-1; D call uncertain. Germline V gene lookup returns CDR1 LGHNA and CDR2 YSLEER. Trimming took off 1 base at V and 10 bases at J, with 11 bases between the two ends. The CDR3 extends over 13 amino acids. The CDR3 DNA sequence: TGCGCCAGCAGCCAAGGGCCAGAGATGGAGCAGTTCTTC. Its translation: CASSQGPEMEQFF.

The rearrangement joins TRBV7-9 to TRBJ1-6, with a weak D call TRBD1 (5 bases). The germline V gene has CDR1 SEHNR and CDR2 FQNEAQ (reference sequence). Between the trimmed V and J ends, which lost 5 bases and 10 bases, there was a span of 15 bases. The CDR3 covers 14 residues. In nucleotides, the CDR3 is TGTGCCAGCAGCCCCCCGGGGGAGTGGTCACCCCTCCACTTT. Its translation is CASSPPGEWSPLHF.

The rearrangement uses TRBV10-3 and TRBJ1-2; possible D gene TRBD1, 5 bases. This CDR3 spans 15 amino acids. Germline V lookup: CDR1 ENHRY, CDR2 SYGVKD. Trimming removed 5 bases at V and 1 base at J, with 14 bases between. Written as DNA, the CDR3 is TGTGCCATCAGTCAGAGGGACGTCCTTAACTATGGCTACACCTTC. It encodes CAISQRDVLNYGYTF.

The V call is TRBV30, the J call TRBJ2-3; no reliable D call. Germline V gene sequence: CDR1 GTSNPN, CDR2 SVGIG (reference sequence). This CDR3 is built from 14 residues. Trimming cost V 4 bases and J 3 bases, with 14 bases left between them. Here the CDR3 reads CAWKSNPGTDTQYF. Here the CDR3 DNA reads TGTGCCTGGAAAAGCAACCCAGGAACAGATACGCAGTATTTT.

This clone was observed a few times. This chain uses TRBV29-1 with TRBJ2-1; 7 bases match TRBD1. The CDR3 length is 17 residues. Trimming took 1 base from V and 2 from J; bases not matched to a gene: 11. Germline assignment: CDR1 SQVTM and CDR2 ANQGSEA. The CDR3 spells CSVEVTRPGTAYNEQFF. The DNA of the CDR3 is TGCAGCGTTGAAGTCACCCGCCCAGGGACAGCCTACAATGAGCAGTTCTTC.

This rearrangement joins TRBV29-1 to TRBJ2-3; D perhaps matches TRBD2 (6 bases). This CDR3 contains 16 residues. Trimming removed 0 bases from V and 0 bases from J, with 13 bases in between. CDR1 SQVTM and CDR2 ANQGSEA come from the germline V gene. CDR3: CSVEDPGVRSTDTQYF. The DNA of the CDR3 is TGCAGCGTTGAAGATCCGGGAGTTCGCAGCACAGATACGCAGTATTTT.

V usage is TRBV29-1 and J usage is TRBJ2-1; D may be TRBD2 (5 bases). The CDR3 runs 14 residues. The V end lost 1 base, the J end lost 4 bases, and 11 bases lay between the germline ends. CDR1 is SQVTM, CDR2 ANQGSEA, per germline. DNA of the CDR3: TGCAGCGTTGAAGGAGGGAACCGTTACAATGAGCAGTTCTTC. Encoded protein: CSVEGGNRYNEQFF.

The chain employs TRBV29-1 and TRBJ1-3, with no clear D. CDR1 is SQVTM, CDR2 ANQGSEA, per germline. Trimming took off 6 bases at V and 2 bases at J, with 11 bases between the two ends. The CDR3 contains 13 residues. CDR3 coding DNA: TGCAGCGTCATGTTTGACCCTGGAAACACCATATATTTT. Protein sequence: CSVMFDPGNTIYF.

The J gene is TRBJ2-5, the V gene TRBV5-1; perhaps TRBD2 as D (6 bases). V lost 3 bases and J 5 bases, leaving 17 bases between the germline ends. The germline gives CDR1 SGHRS, CDR2 YFSETQ. This CDR3 region has 15 residues. Here the CDR3 reads CASSSLPGSSETQYF. CDR3 DNA: TGCGCCAGCAGCTCTCTTCCCGGGAGTAGCGAGACCCAGTACTTC. Filled out from reference TRBV5-1 and TRBJ2-5, the complete variable domain reads KAGVTQTPRYLIKTRGQQVTLSCSPISGHRSVSWYQQTPGQGLQFLFEYFSETQRNKGNFPGRFSGRQFSNSRSEMNVSTLELGDSALYLCASSSLPGSSETQYFGPGTRLLVL.

J is TRBJ2-1 and V is TRBV29-1; D possibly corresponds to TRBD2 (6 bases). Germline CDR1 SQVTM, CDR2 ANQGSEA. The length of the CDR3 is 14 residues. V was clipped by 7 bases and J by 4 bases, with 17 bases between them. CDR3 residues: CSALNGGLYNEQFF. The CDR3 nucleotides are TGCAGCGCCCTAAATGGGGGGTTATACAATGAGCAGTTCTTC.

CDR3 protein: CASRKTESSQETQYF. The CDR3 DNA reads TGTGCCAGCAGGAAAACGGAGTCCTCCCAAGAGACCCAGTACTTC. The J gene is TRBJ2-5, the V gene TRBV27; D is unclear. Trimming cost V 6 bases and J 1 base, with 15 bases left between them. This CDR3 comprises 15 residues. The V gene's germline CDR1 is MNHEY and CDR2 SMNVEV (reference sequence).

The chain couples TRBV28 to TRBJ2-7, with 7 nucleotides matching TRBD2. J lost 2 bases, V lost 5 bases, and 9 bases had no gene match. The CDR3 extends over 15 amino acids. CDR1 is MDHEN, CDR2 SYDVKM, per germline. For the CDR3, the DNA is TGTGCCAGCAGTATATATAGCGGGTCTCCCTACGAGCAGTACTTC. Translating it yields CASSIYSGSPYEQYF.

The chain has TRBV4-1 and TRBJ1-5; 11 bases are shared with TRBD1. The ends lost 1 base at V and 5 bases at J; junction bases unmatched: 7. This CDR3 has 17 residues. Germline assignment: CDR1 MGHRA and CDR2 YSYEKL. Written as DNA, the CDR3 is TGCGCCAGCAGCCAAGTGTCCCCGGGACAGGGGGATCAGCCCCAGCATTTT. Translation: CASSQVSPGQGDQPQHF.

There are a few counts of this clone. The V gene is TRBV4-2, the J gene TRBJ2-7; TRBD2 matches at 10 bases. Trimming cost V 7 bases and J 5 bases; bases outside gene matches: 5. The CDR3 runs to 13 residues. Germline assignment: CDR1 LGHNA and CDR2 YNFKEQ. For the CDR3, the DNA is TGTGCCAGCAAGCGGGGGGGTGAGGACGAGCAGTACTTC. Its protein product is CASKRGGEDEQYF.

This clone came up a few times. The chain employs TRBV21-1 and TRBJ2-1; the table names TRBD2, a call not compared with the DNA. TRBV21-1 is flagged as a pseudogene. The CDR3 is made up of 21 amino acids. The DNA for the CDR3 is TGTGCCAGCAGCAAAGCGCTTTGGCGACTAGCGGGGGGAAGCTCCTACAATGAGCAGTTCTTC. Translating it yields CASSKALWRLAGGSSYNEQFF.

This chain connects TRBV7-3 to TRBJ2-1; TRBD1 is a possible D gene (6 bases). Germline V gene data show CDR1 as SGHTA and CDR2 as FQGTGA. The V end lost 1 base, the J end lost 6 bases, and 13 bases lay between the germline ends. CDR3 length: 15 amino acids. CDR3 residues: CASSLIGGAGNEQFF. CDR3 coding DNA: TGTGCCAGCAGCTTAATTGGGGGCGCCGGCAATGAGCAGTTCTTC.

The V gene is TRBV29-1, the J gene TRBJ2-1; 9 bases align to TRBD2. The CDR3 is 15 amino acids. Germline trimming cut 5 bases from V and 3 bases from J; bases unmatched to any gene: 8. Looked up from germline, CDR1 is SQVTM and CDR2 is ANQGSEA. The CDR3 loop reads CSVTLRTSVYNEQFF. CDR3 nucleotide sequence: TGCAGCGTTACGTTAAGGACTAGCGTCTACAATGAGCAGTTCTTC.

The chain has TRBV5-6 and TRBJ2-5, with D perhaps matching TRBD1 (5 bases). V lost 0 bases, J lost 7 bases, and 16 bases lay in between. Per germline, CDR1 SGHDT and CDR2 YYEEEE. CDR3 size: 15 residues. The CDR3 DNA sequence: TGTGCCAGCAGCTTGGCCTTAGGGGCCCTGAGGACCCAGTACTTC. It codes for CASSLALGALRTQYF.